The clone carrying this T cell receptor (beta chain) was recorded a few times. The antigen is undetermined. V lost 6 bases to trimming and J lost 4 bases, with 11 bases between them. Germline V gives CDR1 DFQATT, CDR2 SNEGSKA (reference sequence). CDR3 length: 12 amino acids. This sample is part of a study of T cells after yellow fever vaccination. Study as a whole: Fractions containing few cells were prepared with SMART-Seq v4 Ultra Low Input. Findings and caveats of the study: The secondary response showed a weaker magnitude and a faster peak, day 5 versus 15. Most clones from primary vaccination were detected again post-booster (almost 98% CD4, 88% CD8).

MiXCR, run by TCRdb on the 5' RACE reads, gives a single entry per CDR3 protein. This sample has a few hundred thousand distinct CDR3 sequences, with roughly a sixth found just once. The V and J genes are TRBV20-1 and TRBJ2-3; D is unclear. The sequencing used PBMCs, collected before the yellow fever booster vaccination. The receptor's source is a man between 18 and 29 years old who received the YFV17D yellow fever vaccine. CDR3 sequence: CSALIFADTQYF. For the CDR3, the DNA is TGCAGTGCACTGATTTTTGCAGATACGCAGTATTTT.